The TCR beta chain described here comes from a study of Ad26.COV2.S vaccination and SARS-CoV-2 variants. Study as a whole: Donor participated within the Ad26.COV2.S arm of the COV1001 trial.

Treatment: 15 to 20 received Ad26.COV2.S at low or high dose, single or two shots; about five received placebo; per-sample allocation not given. Samples came from day 63 after the first vaccine or placebo injection. At a Boston site, the person donating was an adult of 18-55 years. SARS-CoV-2 spike from the Wuhan strain was encoded by the vaccine, an Ad26 vector. Produced via immunoSEQ multiplex PCR; TCRdb's table is partial and in-frame only. The data show fewer than 800,000 clones, 89% seen once. The study's findings and limits: Breadth and depth estimates from TCRs may understate total T cell responses.

Germline CDR1 and CDR2: SGHRS and YFSETQ. Trimming removed 4 bases from V and 3 bases from J; junction bases left unmatched: 7. The CDR3 totals 16 residues. Remarks on this clone: Its cognate antigen is unknown.

Sequenced material: peripheral blood, taken in a trial of Ad26.COV2.S vaccine versus placebo. V usage is TRBV5-1 and J usage is TRBJ1-3; TRBD1 matches 10 bases. This TCR was recovered from a person between 18 and 60 years old who received the Ad26.COV2.S COVID-19 vaccine or a placebo. The chain's CDR3 is CASSPTTGGYGNTIYF. Written as DNA, the CDR3 is TGCGCCAGCAGCCCGACGACAGGGGGCTATGGAAACACCATATATTTT. Variable domain in full (rest from reference TRBV5-1 and TRBJ1-3): KAGVTQTPRYLIKTRGQQVTLSCSPISGHRSVSWYQQTPGQGLQFLFEYFSETQRNKGNFPGRFSGRQFSNSRSEMNVSTLELGDSALYLCASSPTTGGYGNTIYFGEGSWLTVV.